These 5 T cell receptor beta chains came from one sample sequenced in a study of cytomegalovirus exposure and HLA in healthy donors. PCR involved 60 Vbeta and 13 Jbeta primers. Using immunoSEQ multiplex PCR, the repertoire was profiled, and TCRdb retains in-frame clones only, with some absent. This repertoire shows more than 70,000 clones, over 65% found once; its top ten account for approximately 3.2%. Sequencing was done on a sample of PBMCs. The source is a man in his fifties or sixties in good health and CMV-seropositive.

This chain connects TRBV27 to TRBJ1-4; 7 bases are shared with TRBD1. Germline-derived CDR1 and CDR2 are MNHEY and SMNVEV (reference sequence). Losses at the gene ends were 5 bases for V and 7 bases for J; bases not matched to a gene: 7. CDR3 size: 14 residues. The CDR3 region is CASSQRQGLEKLFF. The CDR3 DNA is TGTGCCAGCAGTCAAAGACAGGGCCTTGAAAAACTGTTTTTT.

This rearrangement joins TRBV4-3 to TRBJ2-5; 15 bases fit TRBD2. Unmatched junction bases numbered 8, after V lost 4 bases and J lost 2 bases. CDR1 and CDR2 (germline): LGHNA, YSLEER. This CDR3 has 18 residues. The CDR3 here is CASSLGGTSGRMQETQYF. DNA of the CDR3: TGCGCCAGCAGCCTAGGCGGGACTAGCGGGAGGATGCAAGAGACCCAGTACTTC.

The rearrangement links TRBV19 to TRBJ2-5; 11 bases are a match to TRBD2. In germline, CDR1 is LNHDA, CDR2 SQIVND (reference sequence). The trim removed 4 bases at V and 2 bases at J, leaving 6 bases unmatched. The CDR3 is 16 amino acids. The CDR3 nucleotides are TGTGCCAGTAGTACCCCAACTAGCGGGAGACAAGAGACCCAGTACTTC. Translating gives CASSTPTSGRQETQYF.

CDR3 loop: CASSLASGTLDEQYF. The CDR3 nucleotides are TGTGCCAGCAGCTTGGCTAGCGGGACGCTGGACGAGCAGTACTTC. The rearrangement uses TRBV11-2 and TRBJ2-7, with 9 positions matching TRBD2. The CDR3 consists of 15 residues. Trimming took 3 bases from V and 5 from J; bases not matched to a gene: 8. Germline V CDR1 and CDR2: SGHAT, FQNNGV.

The CDR3: CAWSVTQDYGYTF. CDR3 nucleotides: TGTGCCTGGAGTGTAACGCAGGACTATGGCTACACCTTC. The genes are TRBV30 and TRBJ1-2; no clear D gene. The CDR3 length is 13 residues. Trimming shortened V by 0 bases and J by 3 bases, and 8 bases separated the two germline ends. Per germline, CDR1 GTSNPN and CDR2 SVGIG (reference sequence).